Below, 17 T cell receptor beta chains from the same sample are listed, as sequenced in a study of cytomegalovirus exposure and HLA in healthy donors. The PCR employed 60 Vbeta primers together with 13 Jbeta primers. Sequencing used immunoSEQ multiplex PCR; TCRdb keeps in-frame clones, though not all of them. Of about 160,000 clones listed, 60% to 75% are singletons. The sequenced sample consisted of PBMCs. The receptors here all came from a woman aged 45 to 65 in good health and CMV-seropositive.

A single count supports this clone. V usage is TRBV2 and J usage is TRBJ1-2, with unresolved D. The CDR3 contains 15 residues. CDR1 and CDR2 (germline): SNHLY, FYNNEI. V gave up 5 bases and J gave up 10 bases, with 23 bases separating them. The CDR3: CASSLMGQPQTFYTF. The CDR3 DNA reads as TGTGCCAGCAGTCTAATGGGTCAGCCGCAGACTTTCTACACCTTC. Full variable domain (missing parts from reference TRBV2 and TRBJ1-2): EPEVTQTPSHQVTQMGQEVILRCVPISNHLYFYWYRQILGQKVEFLVSFYNNEISEKSEIFDDQFSVERPDGSNFTLKIRSTKLEDSAMYFCASSLMGQPQTFYTFGSGTRLTVV.

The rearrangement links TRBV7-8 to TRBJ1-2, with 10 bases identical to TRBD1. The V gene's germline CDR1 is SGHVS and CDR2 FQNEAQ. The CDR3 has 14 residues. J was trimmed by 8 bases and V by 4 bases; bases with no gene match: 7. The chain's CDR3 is CASSSRTGGVGYTF. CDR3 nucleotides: TGTGCCAGCAGCTCCAGGACAGGGGGTGTCGGCTACACCTTC.

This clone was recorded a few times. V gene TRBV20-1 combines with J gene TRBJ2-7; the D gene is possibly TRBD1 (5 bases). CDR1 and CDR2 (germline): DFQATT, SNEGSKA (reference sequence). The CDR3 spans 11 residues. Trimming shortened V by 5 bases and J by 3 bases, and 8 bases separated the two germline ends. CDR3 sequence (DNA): TGCAGTGCTCCCAGGGACTACGAGCAGTACTTC. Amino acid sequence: CSAPRDYEQYF.

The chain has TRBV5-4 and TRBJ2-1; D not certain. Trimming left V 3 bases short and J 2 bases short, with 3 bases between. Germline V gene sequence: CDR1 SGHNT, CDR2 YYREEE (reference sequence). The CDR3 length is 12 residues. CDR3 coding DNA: TGTGCCAGCAGCTCTACCTACAATGAGCAGTTCTTC. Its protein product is CASSSTYNEQFF.

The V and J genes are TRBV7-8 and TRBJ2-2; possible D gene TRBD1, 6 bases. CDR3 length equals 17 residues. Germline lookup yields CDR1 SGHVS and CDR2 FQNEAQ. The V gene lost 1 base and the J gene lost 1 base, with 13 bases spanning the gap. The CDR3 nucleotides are TGTGCCAGCAGCTTAGACTTTAGGACAGAGAACACCGGGGAGCTGTTTTTT. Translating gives CASSLDFRTENTGELFF.

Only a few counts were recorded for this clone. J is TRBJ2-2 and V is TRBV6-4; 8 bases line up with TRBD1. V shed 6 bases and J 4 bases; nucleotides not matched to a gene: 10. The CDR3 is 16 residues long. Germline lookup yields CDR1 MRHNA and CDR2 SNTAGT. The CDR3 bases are TGTGCCAGCAGCTCAGGACAGGGCCGACCCACCGGGGAGCTGTTTTTT. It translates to CASSSGQGRPTGELFF.

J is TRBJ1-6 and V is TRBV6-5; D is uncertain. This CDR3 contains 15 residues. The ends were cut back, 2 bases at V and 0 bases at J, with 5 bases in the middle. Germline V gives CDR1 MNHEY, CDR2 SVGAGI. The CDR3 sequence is CASSYAVSYNSPLHF. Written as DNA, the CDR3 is TGTGCCAGCAGTTACGCAGTCTCCTATAATTCACCCCTCCACTTT.

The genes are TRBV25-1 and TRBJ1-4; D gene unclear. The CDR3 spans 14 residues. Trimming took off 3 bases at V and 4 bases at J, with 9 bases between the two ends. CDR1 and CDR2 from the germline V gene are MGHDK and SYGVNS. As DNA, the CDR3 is TGTGCCAGCAGTGATTTGAACTATAATGAAAAACTGTTTTTT. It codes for CASSDLNYNEKLFF. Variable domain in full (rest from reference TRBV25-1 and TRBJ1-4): EADIYQTPRYLVIGTGKKITLECSQTMGHDKMYWYQQDPGMELHLIHYSYGVNSTEKGDLSSESTVSRIRTEHFPLTLESARPSHTSQYLCASSDLNYNEKLFFGSGTQLSVL.

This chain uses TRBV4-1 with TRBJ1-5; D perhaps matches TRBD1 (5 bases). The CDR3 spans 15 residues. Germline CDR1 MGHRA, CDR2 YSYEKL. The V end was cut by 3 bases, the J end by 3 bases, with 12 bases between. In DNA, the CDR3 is TGCGCCAGCAGCCAGAGAGGCGGGACCAATCAGCCCCAGCATTTT. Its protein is CASSQRGGTNQPQHF.

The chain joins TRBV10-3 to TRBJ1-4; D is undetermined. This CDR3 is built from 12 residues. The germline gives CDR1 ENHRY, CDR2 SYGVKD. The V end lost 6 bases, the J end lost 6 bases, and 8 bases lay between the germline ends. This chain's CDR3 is CAIRGDDEKLFF. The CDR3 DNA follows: TGTGCCATCAGGGGAGATGATGAAAAACTGTTTTTT.

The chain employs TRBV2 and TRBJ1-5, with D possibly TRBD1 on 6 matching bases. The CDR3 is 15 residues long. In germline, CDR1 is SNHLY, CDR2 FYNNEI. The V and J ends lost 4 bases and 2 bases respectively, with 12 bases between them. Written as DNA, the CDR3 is TGTGCCAGCAGTGTGAACAGGGATGGCAATCAGCCCCAGCATTTT. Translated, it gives CASSVNRDGNQPQHF.

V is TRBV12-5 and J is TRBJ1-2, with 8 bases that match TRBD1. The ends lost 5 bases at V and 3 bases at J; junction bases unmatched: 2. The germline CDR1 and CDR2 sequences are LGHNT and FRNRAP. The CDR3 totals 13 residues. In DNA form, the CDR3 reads TGTGCTAGTGGTGTGACAGGGGACTATGGCTACACCTTC. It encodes CASGVTGDYGYTF.

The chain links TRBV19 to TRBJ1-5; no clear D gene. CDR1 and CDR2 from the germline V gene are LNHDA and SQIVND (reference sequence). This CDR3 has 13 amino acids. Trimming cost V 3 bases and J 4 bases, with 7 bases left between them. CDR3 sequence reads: CASSIEGNQPQHF. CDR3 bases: TGTGCCAGTAGTATTGAGGGTAATCAGCCCCAGCATTTT.

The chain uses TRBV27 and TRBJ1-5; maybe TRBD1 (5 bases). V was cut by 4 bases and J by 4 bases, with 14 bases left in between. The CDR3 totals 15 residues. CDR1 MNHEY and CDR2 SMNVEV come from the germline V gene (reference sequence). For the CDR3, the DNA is TGTGCCAGCAGTTCGCTGGGAGGGGTAAATCAGCCCCAGCATTTT. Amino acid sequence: CASSSLGGVNQPQHF.

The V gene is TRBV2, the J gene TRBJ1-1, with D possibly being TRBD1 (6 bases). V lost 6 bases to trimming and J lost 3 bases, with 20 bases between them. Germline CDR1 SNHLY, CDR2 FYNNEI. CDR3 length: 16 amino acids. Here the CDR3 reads CASRRSISGQYTEAFF. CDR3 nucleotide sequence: TGTGCCAGCAGAAGATCTATCTCAGGACAGTACACTGAAGCTTTCTTT.

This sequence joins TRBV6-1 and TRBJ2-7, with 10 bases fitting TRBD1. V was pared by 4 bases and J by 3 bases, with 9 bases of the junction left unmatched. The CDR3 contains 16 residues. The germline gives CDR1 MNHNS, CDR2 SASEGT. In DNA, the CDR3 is TGTGCCAGCAGTGTTTTCCGGGACAGGGGAATCTACGAGCAGTACTTC. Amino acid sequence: CASSVFRDRGIYEQYF.

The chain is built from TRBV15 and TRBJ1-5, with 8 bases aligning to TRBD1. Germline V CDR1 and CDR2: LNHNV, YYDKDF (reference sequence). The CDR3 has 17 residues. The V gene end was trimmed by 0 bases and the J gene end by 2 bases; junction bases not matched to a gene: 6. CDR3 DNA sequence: TGTGCCACCAGCAGAGATCCCAGGGGGCAAGGCAATCAGCCCCAGCATTTT. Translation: CATSRDPRGQGNQPQHF.